This T cell receptor beta chain was found in a study of T cell repertoires in cytomegalovirus infection. This CDR3 is 17 amino acids long. Germline V CDR1 and CDR2: SEHNR, FQNEAQ (reference sequence). V lost 1 base, J lost 7 bases, and 10 bases stayed unmatched. Via MiXCR, TCRdb re-called the reads, giving one row per CDR3 protein. The sample lists fewer than 900,000 distinct CDR3 sequences, about 29% seen once, with approximately 14% in the top ten. Ten or more counts support this clonotype. As yet, its antigen is unknown. V is TRBV7-9 and J is TRBJ2-1, with 10 bases that match TRBD1. The source material was cultured CD8+ T cells from PBMCs, sampled from culture after CMV antigen stimulation. This receptor was taken from a human donor in good health (CMV status not recorded). Some clones in this sample may be carry-over from other donors' samples. As DNA, the CDR3 is TGTGCCAGCAGCTTAGATGTCCCGGGACAGGGGTCGAATGAGCAGTTCTTC. Translating it yields CASSLDVPGQGSNEQFF.